This T cell receptor beta chain originates from a study of T cells in Graves' hyperthyroidism and ophthalmopathy. Every diagnosis used clinical symptoms, serum thyroxine and TRAb, thyroid ultrasound and orbital computed tomography. RNA transcripts were the template for amplifying TCR beta CDR3 regions. Using the HTBI primer set, a first-round RT-PCR was run on the TCR CDR3. TCRdb fed the multiplex PCR reads into MiXCR, producing one record per CDR3 protein. Among a few hundred thousand distinct CDR3 sequences listed, around 45% were seen once. This clonotype was recorded many times. Its antigen is still unknown. General study results and limits: Onset of ophthalmopathy came a median around 6.2 months after the model predicted it. Separating ophthalmopathy from stable hyperthyroidism was achieved by a 13 V-J model. Most clonotypes that expanded in the thyroid above 0.001 also showed up in blood.

V lost 7 bases, J lost 0 bases, and 13 bases lay in between. The CDR3 contains 15 residues. Looked up from germline, CDR1 is MNHNS and CDR2 is SASEGT. The TCR was taken from an adult woman with Graves' disease, either hyperthyroidism or ophthalmopathy (not recorded which). The sequenced material came from peripheral blood or thyroid tissue (not recorded which). The chain has TRBV6-1 and TRBJ1-3; D gene ambiguous. The DNA of the CDR3 is TGTGCCAGCAACCGGGCAGGCGGCTCTGGAAACACCATATATTTT. Amino acid sequence: CASNRAGGSGNTIYF.